The 17 T cell receptor beta chains below were found in one sample sequenced in a study of T cell repertoires in cytomegalovirus infection. A single record per CDR3 protein comes from TCRdb applying MiXCR to the reads. Of hundreds of thousands of distinct CDR3 sequences in the sample, 11% were seen once. The sample was PBMCs. All receptors derive from a human donor in good health (CMV status not recorded). Some clones in this sample may be carry-over from other donors' samples.

This clonotype was counted many times. The rearrangement links TRBV28 to TRBJ1-2, with D perhaps matching TRBD1 (5 bases). The CDR3 is 15 residues long. Germline values: CDR1 MDHEN, CDR2 SYDVKM. Trimming removed 4 bases at V and 5 bases at J, with 17 bases between. CDR3 sequence reads: CASSSRRGAGYGYTF. The CDR3 DNA follows: TGTGCCAGCAGTTCCCGTCGAGGGGCTGGGTATGGCTACACCTTC.

The sample holds many counts of this clonotype. The rearrangement uses TRBV7-6 and TRBJ2-5; the match to TRBD2 covers 10 bases. J gave up 5 bases and V 3 bases, and 9 bases lay outside the gene matches. Germline V lookup: CDR1 SGHVS, CDR2 FNYEAQ. CDR3 size: 16 residues. The CDR3 DNA follows: TGTGCCAGCAGCTTTGGGGTAGCGGGGGGTGTGGAGACCCAGTACTTC. As protein: CASSFGVAGGVETQYF.

This clonotype was seen many times. The chain employs TRBV7-3 and TRBJ2-1, with 14 nucleotides matching TRBD2. Germline values: CDR1 SGHTA, CDR2 FQGTGA. V shed 5 bases and J 7 bases; nucleotides not matched to a gene: 7. This CDR3 has 16 amino acids. The CDR3: CASSLRLAGGENEQFF. DNA for the CDR3: TGTGCCAGCAGCCTGCGACTAGCGGGGGGGGAAAATGAGCAGTTCTTC.

This clonotype was seen a few times. The V call is TRBV4-2, the J call TRBJ2-1; 8 nucleotides line up with TRBD1. This CDR3 contains 15 residues. Germline CDR1 LGHNA, CDR2 YNFKEQ. V shed 2 bases, J shed 4 bases, and the junction held 4 bases outside the gene matches. The DNA of the CDR3 is TGTGCCAGCAGCCAATGGACAGGGAGTTACAATGAGCAGTTCTTC. It specifies CASSQWTGSYNEQFF.

In its sample, this clonotype was seen many times. This chain uses TRBV7-2 with TRBJ2-3; 9 nucleotides align to TRBD1. Trimming cost V 7 bases and J 8 bases; bases outside gene matches: 13. The CDR3 covers 15 residues. The germline V gene encodes CDR1 SGHTA and CDR2 FQGNSA. In nucleotides, the CDR3 is TGTGCCAGCACCCTGGTGGGACAGGGTAGGGGTACGCAGTATTTT. This codes for CASTLVGQGRGTQYF.

This clonotype turned up a few times. This sequence joins TRBV20-1 and TRBJ1-4; no reliable D call. The CDR3 sequence is 14 residues long. The V gene lost 0 bases and the J gene lost 0 bases, with 5 bases spanning the gap. In germline, CDR1 is DFQATT, CDR2 SNEGSKA (reference sequence). The CDR3 bases are TGCAGTGCTAGAGAGGGATCAACTAATGAAAAACTGTTTTTT. Its protein product is CSAREGSTNEKLFF.

This clonotype was picked up many times. This rearrangement joins TRBV6-6 to TRBJ1-4; 8 nucleotides match TRBD1. Germline V gives CDR1 MNHNY, CDR2 SVGAGI (reference sequence). The V gene end was trimmed by 6 bases and the J gene end by 7 bases; junction bases not matched to a gene: 7. The CDR3 loop spans 14 amino acids. CDR3: CASRGTGGGEKLFF. The CDR3 DNA reads TGTGCCAGCAGGGGTACAGGGGGTGGTGAAAAACTGTTTTTT.

At least ten counts were recorded for this clonotype. The rearrangement links TRBV5-5 to TRBJ1-2; D might be TRBD1 (6 bases). The CDR3 has 14 residues. CDR1 SGHKS and CDR2 YYEKEE come from the germline V gene (reference sequence). The V and J ends lost 4 bases and 6 bases respectively, with 16 bases between them. The CDR3 region is CASSPGGRGHGYTF. CDR3 in DNA: TGTGCCAGCAGCCCGGGCGGCAGGGGCCATGGCTACACCTTC.

This clonotype was seen repeatedly, ten times or more. The chain employs TRBV14 and TRBJ2-7; 7 bases are shared with TRBD2. Germline lookup yields CDR1 SGHDN and CDR2 FVKESK. V lost 1 base to trimming and J lost 3 bases; unmatched junction nucleotides: 6. The length of the CDR3 is 15 residues. The CDR3 spells CASSQVAGGGYEQYF. The DNA for the CDR3 is TGTGCCAGCAGCCAAGTCGCGGGCGGGGGCTACGAGCAGTACTTC.

The rearrangement links TRBV5-1 to TRBJ2-3, with a weak D call TRBD2 (5 bases). Germline CDR1 and CDR2: SGHRS and YFSETQ. V was shortened by 3 bases and J by 2 bases, with 19 bases between the two germline ends. This CDR3 is built from 17 residues. The CDR3 is CASSSFGLKSSTDTQYF. As DNA, the CDR3 is TGCGCCAGCAGCTCCTTCGGACTGAAAAGCTCCACAGATACGCAGTATTTT.

V and J are TRBV29-1 and TRBJ1-2; no clear D. The CDR3 loop spans 12 amino acids. CDR1 is SQVTM and CDR2 is ANQGSEA in the germline V gene. V was shortened by 5 bases and J by 1 base, with 8 bases between the two germline ends. CDR3 sequence: CSVYEVNYGYTF. In DNA form, the CDR3 reads TGCAGCGTTTACGAGGTTAACTATGGCTACACCTTC.

This clonotype occurred a few times. The rearrangement joins TRBV20-1 to TRBJ2-5; TRBD2 agrees at 12 bases. V shed 6 bases, J shed 3 bases, and the junction held 14 bases outside the gene matches. The CDR3 is made up of 17 amino acids. The germline CDR1 and CDR2 sequences are DFQATT and SNEGSKA (reference sequence). The CDR3 here is CSASPSGGANLKETQYF. Here the CDR3 DNA reads TGCAGTGCCTCTCCTAGCGGGGGGGCCAATTTGAAAGAGACCCAGTACTTC.

This clonotype was observed many times. The chain joins TRBV12-3 or TRBV12-4 to TRBJ2-3; D is ambiguous. The V and J ends lost 6 bases and 2 bases respectively, with 9 bases between them. The CDR3 contains 13 residues. The CDR3 loop is CASRFSATDTQYF. CDR3 in DNA: TGTGCCAGCAGGTTCAGTGCCACAGATACGCAGTATTTT.

In its sample, this clonotype was seen a few times. The chain carries TRBV27 and TRBJ2-2; D is unresolved. Germline lookup yields CDR1 MNHEY and CDR2 SMNVEV (reference sequence). V was pared by 7 bases and J by 1 base, with 7 bases between. The CDR3 is 13 residues long. CDR3 in DNA: TGTGCCAGCAAGTACAAGAACACCGGGGAGCTGTTTTTT. Its translation: CASKYKNTGELFF.

There are many counts of this clonotype. V usage is TRBV11-2 and J usage is TRBJ2-1; 9 bases align to TRBD2. V lost 0 bases and J lost 5; bases outside the gene matches: 2. The CDR3 runs to 15 residues. Germline V gene sequence: CDR1 SGHAT, CDR2 FQNNGV. The CDR3 spells CASSLEAGGDNEQFF. CDR3 bases: TGTGCCAGCAGCTTAGAGGCGGGGGGGGACAATGAGCAGTTCTTC.

Many counts were recorded for this clonotype. J is TRBJ2-7 and V is TRBV7-6, with D unresolved. The CDR3 extends over 14 amino acids. CDR1 is SGHVS, CDR2 FNYEAQ, per germline. The V gene lost 2 bases and the J gene lost 0 bases, with 8 bases spanning the gap. CDR3 sequence reads: CASSLYTVSYEQYF. The CDR3 DNA is TGTGCCAGCAGCTTATACACAGTCTCCTACGAGCAGTACTTC.

This clonotype occurred many times. V gene TRBV12-3 or TRBV12-4 combines with J gene TRBJ2-3; D not resolved. The ends were cut back, 5 bases at V and 6 bases at J, with 15 bases in the middle. This CDR3 has 14 amino acids. CDR3 in amino acids: CASSPSVGSDTQYF. The DNA for the CDR3 is TGTGCCAGCAGTCCCTCGGTGGGGTCCGATACGCAGTATTTT.